This passage covers 11 T cell receptor beta chains from one sample sequenced in a study of beta chain features in type 1 diabetes. Findings and limits, study-wide: TCRB CDR3s from Type 1 diabetes patients were moderately but significantly shorter in all four CD4+ subsets.

All of the isolated RNA was reverse transcribed, so expressed TCRB transcripts were sequenced. Generated by immunoSEQ multiplex PCR, the TCRdb table keeps only in-frame clones and is missing some. The sample includes some 250,000 clones, approximately 15% of them seen just once. These receptors' antigens are unknown. Specimen: naive CD4+ T cells from blood. All receptors come from a man younger than 45 with type 1 diabetes.

This clone has just one count. The chain combines TRBV6-5 with TRBJ1-1; TRBD1 aligns across 8 bases. In germline, CDR1 is MNHEY, CDR2 SVGAGI. The CDR3 runs 13 residues. Germline trimming cut 2 bases from V and 7 bases from J; bases unmatched to any gene: 3. CDR3 region: CASSYRDRSEAFF. The CDR3, as DNA: TGTGCCAGCAGTTACAGGGACAGGAGTGAAGCTTTCTTT.

This clone was seen a few times. The chain carries TRBV7-9 and TRBJ2-6, with D possibly matching TRBD1 (7 bases). CDR3 size: 15 residues. V was shortened by 6 bases and J by 1 base, with 10 bases between the two germline ends. In germline, CDR1 is SEHNR, CDR2 FQNEAQ (reference sequence). CDR3 bases: TGTGCCAGCAGGGCAGGGGGGTCTGGGGCCAACGTCCTGACTTTC. Amino acids: CASRAGGSGANVLTF.

The rearrangement joins TRBV6-5 to TRBJ2-4; a possible D gene is TRBD1 (5 bases). CDR3 length equals 13 residues. Trimming stripped 0 bases from V and 8 bases from J, with 8 bases between. Germline loops: CDR1 MNHEY, CDR2 SVGAGI. For the CDR3, the DNA is TGTGCCAGCAGTTACTCCAGGGTTGACATTCAGTACTTC. Translating it yields CASSYSRVDIQYF.

This clone showed up just a few times. V gene TRBV9 combines with J gene TRBJ2-5; tentatively, D is TRBD1 (6 bases). Germline V gene lookup returns CDR1 SGDLS and CDR2 YYNGEE. The CDR3 loop spans 14 amino acids. The V gene lost 0 bases and the J gene lost 5 bases, with 11 bases spanning the gap. CDR3: CASSVGGGPETQYF. The CDR3 DNA is TGTGCCAGCAGCGTAGGTGGGGGCCCGGAGACCCAGTACTTC.

V gene TRBV11-2 combines with J gene TRBJ2-1, with D perhaps matching TRBD2 (6 bases). Trimming removed 3 bases at V and 11 bases at J, with 11 bases between. The CDR3 has 12 residues. The germline V gene has CDR1 SGHAT and CDR2 FQNNGV. In DNA, the CDR3 is TGTGCCAGCAGCTTCTTAGCGGAAAAGCAGTTCTTC. This encodes CASSFLAEKQFF.

The rearrangement links TRBV10-3 to TRBJ2-7; TRBD2 matches 7 bases. Germline V gene lookup returns CDR1 ENHRY and CDR2 SYGVKD. The CDR3 consists of 14 residues. V was clipped by 6 bases and J by 4 bases; unmatched bases: 9. The chain's CDR3 is CAIRGRESLYEQYF. DNA for the CDR3: TGTGCCATCAGAGGGCGGGAGAGTCTATACGAGCAGTACTTC.

In its sample, this clone was seen a few times. V is TRBV7-6 and J is TRBJ2-3; unclear D gene. The germline CDR1 and CDR2 sequences are SGHVS and FNYEAQ. The length of the CDR3 is 14 residues. V was shortened by 2 bases and J by 6 bases, with 12 bases between the two germline ends. CDR3 sequence: CASSLSASRDTQYF. The CDR3 nucleotides read TGTGCCAGCAGCTTATCTGCCTCCAGGGATACGCAGTATTTT.

This chain connects TRBV5-6 to TRBJ2-2; D remains ambiguous. Germline loops: CDR1 SGHDT, CDR2 YYEEEE. With 2 bases removed from V and 5 bases from J, the gap between germline ends came to 7 bases. This CDR3 comprises 13 residues. CDR3 in DNA: TGTGCCAGCAGCTTCGGTAGAACCGGGGAGCTGTTTTTT. It translates to CASSFGRTGELFF.

The CDR3 nucleotides read TGTGCCAGCAGCCACCGGGCGGGAGATGAGCAGTTCTTC. Protein product: CASSHRAGDEQFF. The V gene is TRBV5-4, the J gene TRBJ2-1; 7 bases line up with TRBD2. The junction had 6 bases not matched to a gene; V was cut back by 4 bases and J by 8 bases. Germline V CDR1 and CDR2: SGHNT, YYREEE (reference sequence). This CDR3 is 13 amino acids long.

The J gene is TRBJ1-1, the V gene TRBV9; possible D gene TRBD1, 5 bases. The germline V gene encodes CDR1 SGDLS and CDR2 YYNGEE. There are 13 residues in the CDR3. Trimming cost V 3 bases and J 5 bases, with 11 bases left between them. CDR3 nucleotide sequence: TGTGCCAGCAGCGCCGGGGGTGGAACTGAAGCTTTCTTT. Residues: CASSAGGGTEAFF.

This clone was detected a few times. V gene TRBV30 combines with J gene TRBJ1-3; the D is unclear. The length of the CDR3 is 12 residues. Trimming pared 3 bases from V and 4 bases from J, leaving 7 bases between. Per germline, CDR1 GTSNPN and CDR2 SVGIG (reference sequence). The CDR3 region has the DNA TGTGCCTGGAGAGCGGCAGGAAACACCATATATTTT. Its protein product is CAWRAAGNTIYF.